This T cell receptor (beta chain) is from a study of T-cell memory formation after mild COVID-19. Background on the study: Largely donor-specific TCR clusters were found.

Constant-segment primers and 5'RACE yielded cDNA libraries for TCR alpha and TCR beta, each carrying sample barcodes and UMIs. Using its own MiXCR run on the 5' RACE reads, TCRdb lists one record per CDR3 protein. Among 300,000 to 350,000 distinct CDR3 sequences listed, over 11% were seen once. General study results and limits: Pre-infection memory showed some responding clones, and this suggested that cross-reactive memory joined.

With respect to this clonotype: The antigen is not known.

Germline CDR1 reads MNHEY; CDR2 reads SVGAGI. CDR3 length: 15 amino acids. The germline V and J ends were trimmed by 0 bases and 0 bases, with 8 bases remaining between them. The chain is built from TRBV6-5 and TRBJ1-2; D is undetermined. This clonotype was obtained from a man younger than 30 who had mild COVID-19 (a few samples of this study predate the infection). Cell type and time point are not known. Source material: PBMCs or a T cell subset sorted from them (not recorded which). CDR3 nucleotides: TGTGCCAGCAGTTACTCCGTCCAGGCTAACTATGGCTACACCTTC. It yields the protein CASSYSVQANYGYTF.